The 12 T cell receptor beta chains listed next were all sequenced from one sample in a study of blood T cell repertoires in COVID-19. Sequenced by immunoSEQ multiplex PCR; TCRdb stores in-frame clones only, minus some. The sample lists 200,000 to 250,000 clones, approximately 81% seen once, with more than 8.5% in the top ten. The sample comprised PBMCs or T cells enriched from blood (not recorded which). These TCRs come from a woman in her forties or fifties with acute COVID-19.

This chain connects TRBV18 to TRBJ2-2, with 14 bases lining up with TRBD2. Germline CDR1 and CDR2: KGHSH and LQKENI. This CDR3 has 16 residues. With V trimmed by 3 bases and J by 6 bases, 3 bases remained unmatched. The CDR3 region is CASSPTSGRVAGELFF. In nucleotides, the CDR3 is TGTGCCAGCTCACCGACTAGCGGGAGGGTCGCCGGGGAGCTGTTTTTT.

This chain links TRBV18 with TRBJ2-5; possible D gene TRBD2, 5 bases. Per the germline V gene, CDR1 is KGHSH and CDR2 is LQKENI. The CDR3 sequence is 18 residues long. V dropped 3 bases and J dropped 1 base, with 21 bases sitting between them. CDR3 nucleotide sequence: TGTGCCAGCTCACCGACACACGGGTTAGCGACTATCCAAGAGACCCAGTACTTC. Its protein is CASSPTHGLATIQETQYF.

V and J are TRBV18 and TRBJ2-6; D not resolved. The V and J ends lost 0 bases and 2 bases respectively, with 2 bases between them. CDR1 KGHSH and CDR2 LQKENI come from the germline V gene. CDR3 length: 14 amino acids. The CDR3 here is CASSPPTGANVLTF. Here the CDR3 DNA reads TGTGCCAGCTCACCACCTACTGGGGCCAACGTCCTGACTTTC.

The chain combines TRBV9 with TRBJ2-5; TRBD2 matches 7 bases. Germline CDR1 reads SGDLS; CDR2 reads YYNGEE. Losses at the gene ends were 3 bases for V and 4 bases for J; bases not matched to a gene: 0. The CDR3 covers 12 residues. For the CDR3, the DNA is TGTGCCAGCAGCGCGGGGGGAGAGACCCAGTACTTC. Translating gives CASSAGGETQYF.

The chain carries TRBV12-5 and TRBJ1-5, with 8 bases aligning to TRBD1. The germline gives CDR1 LGHNT, CDR2 FRNRAP. V lost 6 bases to trimming and J lost 5 bases; unmatched junction nucleotides: 6. CDR3 length: 14 amino acids. CDR3 sequence (DNA): TGTGCTAGTGGGAAAGGACAGGGTGATCAGCCCCAGCATTTT. Its translation: CASGKGQGDQPQHF.

V and J are TRBV6-5 and TRBJ1-2; weak D call: TRBD1 (6 bases). The CDR3 runs 12 residues. CDR1 and CDR2 from the germline V gene are MNHEY and SVGAGI. Between the trimmed V and J ends, which lost 8 bases and 5 bases, there was a span of 12 bases. CDR3 protein: CASRQDVYGYTF. The CDR3 coding sequence is TGTGCCAGCCGACAGGACGTATATGGCTACACCTTC.

The chain couples TRBV11-2 to TRBJ2-1; 11 bases map to TRBD2. With 4 bases clipped from V and 7 bases from J, the junction kept 6 bases outside the gene matches. Per germline, CDR1 SGHAT and CDR2 FQNNGV. CDR3 size: 15 residues. The CDR3 is CASSSGLAEVNEQFF. For the CDR3, the DNA is TGTGCCAGCAGCTCGGGACTAGCGGAGGTTAATGAGCAGTTCTTC.

This clone was counted between two and nine times. This chain joins TRBV7-8 and TRBJ2-3, with 9 positions matching TRBD1. CDR1 is SGHVS, CDR2 FQNEAQ, per germline. Unmatched junction bases numbered 6, after V lost 2 bases and J lost 3 bases. The CDR3 covers 16 residues. The CDR3 region is CASSLTTGGSTDTQYF. DNA for the CDR3: TGTGCCAGCAGCTTAACGACAGGGGGGTCGACAGATACGCAGTATTTT.

The chain couples TRBV19 to TRBJ2-1, with D hard to call. Germline V gene data show CDR1 as LNHDA and CDR2 as SQIVND (reference sequence). The CDR3 is 13 residues long. Trimming left V 6 bases short and J 2 bases short, with 8 bases between. The CDR3 DNA reads as TGTGCCAGTAGCAGTAACACCTACAATGAGCAGTTCTTC. Its protein product is CASSSNTYNEQFF.

The J gene is TRBJ1-6, the V gene TRBV7-2; D unresolved. This CDR3 comprises 17 residues. Germline CDR1 and CDR2: SGHTA and FQGNSA. Trimming cost V 4 bases and J 0 bases, with 13 bases left between them. CDR3 coding DNA: TGTGCCAGCAGCTCCTTTACCGGGAGCTCCTATAATTCACCCCTCCACTTT. Protein product: CASSSFTGSSYNSPLHF.

This clone appeared a single time. V gene TRBV5-4 combines with J gene TRBJ2-5; possible D gene TRBD2, 5 bases. CDR3 length equals 11 residues. Trimming took 5 bases from V and 4 from J, leaving 6 bases between them. Per the germline V gene, CDR1 is SGHNT and CDR2 is YYREEE (reference sequence). CDR3 in amino acids: CASSRGETQYF. The CDR3 DNA follows: TGTGCCAGCAGTCGGGGAGAGACCCAGTACTTC.

The J gene is TRBJ2-7, the V gene TRBV28, with 9 bases lining up with TRBD2. Unmatched junction bases numbered 12, after V lost 5 bases and J lost 4 bases. CDR1 is MDHEN, CDR2 SYDVKM, per germline. The CDR3 is made up of 16 amino acids. The CDR3 coding sequence is TGTGCCAGCAGTCCCGATAGCGGGAGAGGGTCTTACGAGCAGTACTTC. Its translation: CASSPDSGRGSYEQYF.